Listed below are T cell receptor beta chains from one sample, sequenced in a study of Graves' ophthalmopathy and Graves' hyperthyroidism. TCRdb reprocessed the multiplex PCR reads with MiXCR, giving one entry per CDR3 protein. The sample includes about 550,000 distinct CDR3 sequences, under 45% of them seen just once. Sequenced sample: peripheral blood or thyroid tissue (not recorded which). These receptors were obtained from an adult man with Graves' hyperthyroidism. The conserved cysteine and the conserved F or W are not part of the CDR3 here. Some rows mark clone size as missing; the rest say once, few, many or name a class of expanded clone.

v_call: TRBV14; j_call: TRBJ2-7; clone_size: few; cdr3_aa: ASSQVNSYEQY
v_call: TRBV14; j_call: TRBJ1-1; clone_size: many; cdr3_aa: ASSQEAGWNTEAF
v_call: TRBV29-1; j_call: TRBJ1-2; clone_size: many; cdr3_aa: SVEEPFSQSNYGYT
v_call: TRBV12-3/TRBV12-4; j_call: TRBJ1-1; clone_size: few; cdr3_aa: ASSSWTGQNTEAF
v_call: TRBV19; j_call: TRBJ1-1; clone_size: many; cdr3_aa: ASSMGNMGTEAF
v_call: TRBV11-2; j_call: TRBJ1-1; clone_size: many; cdr3_aa: ASSFMGSTEAF
v_call: TRBV7-9; j_call: TRBJ2-2; clone_size: many; cdr3_aa: ASSLDRVITGELF
v_call: TRBV29-1; j_call: TRBJ1-2; clone_size: many; cdr3_aa: SVQAGQGTPGGYT
v_call: TRBV7-6; j_call: TRBJ2-5; clone_size: -; cdr3_aa: ASSYGTVGEIQY
v_call: TRBV3-1; j_call: TRBJ1-6; clone_size: few; cdr3_aa: ASSQDASLYSPLH
v_call: TRBV2; j_call: TRBJ1-2; clone_size: -; cdr3_aa: ASSYSSSTGDNYGYT
v_call: TRBV7-9; j_call: TRBJ2-7; clone_size: -; cdr3_aa: ASSLVSFRGSNYEQY
v_call: TRBV19; j_call: TRBJ1-1; clone_size: few; cdr3_aa: ASRLGLNTEAF
v_call: TRBV27; j_call: TRBJ2-5; clone_size: -; cdr3_aa: ASSYRQGEETQY
v_call: TRBV5-6; j_call: TRBJ2-3; clone_size: -; cdr3_aa: ASNDKTSVNTQY
v_call: TRBV2; j_call: TRBJ1-1; clone_size: -; cdr3_aa: ARRQGAEAF
v_call: TRBV2; j_call: TRBJ1-5; clone_size: -; cdr3_aa: ASSGGIQPQH
v_call: TRBV7-8; j_call: TRBJ1-1; clone_size: many; cdr3_aa: ASSLPPQVPHLWNTEAF
v_call: TRBV2; j_call: TRBJ1-2; clone_size: few; cdr3_aa: ASRGTEDYPRYGYT
v_call: TRBV2; j_call: TRBJ2-7; clone_size: many; cdr3_aa: ASSEGRDRSSYEQY
v_call: TRBV29-1; j_call: TRBJ2-5; clone_size: -; cdr3_aa: SVERTSGIGEEF
v_call: TRBV12-3/TRBV12-4; j_call: TRBJ2-7; clone_size: many; cdr3_aa: ASSLGQSDEQY
v_call: TRBV10-1; j_call: TRBJ1-1; clone_size: many; cdr3_aa: ASSGAGNTEAF
v_call: TRBV6-1; j_call: TRBJ1-1; clone_size: -; cdr3_aa: ASLPGPLVAARTNTEAF
v_call: TRBV7-9; j_call: TRBJ2-3; clone_size: -; cdr3_aa: ASSLVRDSSTDTQY
v_call: TRBV9; j_call: TRBJ2-2; clone_size: many; cdr3_aa: ASSVAGTGELF
v_call: TRBV11-2; j_call: TRBJ1-5; clone_size: -; cdr3_aa: ASSLGGASEH
v_call: TRBV7-9; j_call: TRBJ1-1; clone_size: -; cdr3_aa: ASSVGAAATEAF
v_call: TRBV5-1; j_call: TRBJ2-2; clone_size: few; cdr3_aa: ASSLTSMTGELF
v_call: TRBV9; j_call: TRBJ2-2; clone_size: few; cdr3_aa: ASSVATGGITGELF
v_call: TRBV29-1; j_call: -; clone_size: -; cdr3_aa: GVVIAGGTYEQY
v_call: TRBV5-1; j_call: TRBJ1-5; clone_size: many; cdr3_aa: ASSLDGNSNQPQH
v_call: TRBV29-1; j_call: TRBJ2-2; clone_size: few; cdr3_aa: GVQTGNTGELF